This T cell receptor (beta chain) was recovered during a study of blood T cell repertoires in COVID-19. Study background: Collection of acute and convalescent COVID-19 samples took place in the United States, Italy and Spain.

Data came from immunoSEQ multiplex PCR; TCRdb stores just in-frame clones and leaves some out. The sample has approximately 400,000 clones, more than 75% seen once; the top ten hold 1.1%. Trimming stripped 3 bases from V and 0 bases from J, with 6 bases between. The V gene's germline CDR1 is SEHNR and CDR2 FQNEAQ (reference sequence). This CDR3 region has 15 residues. This sequence joins TRBV7-9 and TRBJ1-6; D is uncertain. This TCR was recovered from a human donor with acute or convalescent COVID-19. The donor label of this sample is uncertain. The source material was peripheral blood. The CDR3 nucleotides read TGTGCCAGCAGCTTCTCCGGCTCCTATAATTCACCCCTCCACTTT. Translation: CASSFSGSYNSPLHF. Looking up the rest from reference TRBV7-9 and TRBJ1-6 gives the full variable domain: DTGVSQNPRHKITKRGQNVTFRCDPISEHNRLYWYRQTLGQGPEFLTYFQNEAQLEKSRLLSDRFSAERPKGSFSTLEIQRTEQGDSAMYLCASSFSGSYNSPLHFGNGTRLTVT.